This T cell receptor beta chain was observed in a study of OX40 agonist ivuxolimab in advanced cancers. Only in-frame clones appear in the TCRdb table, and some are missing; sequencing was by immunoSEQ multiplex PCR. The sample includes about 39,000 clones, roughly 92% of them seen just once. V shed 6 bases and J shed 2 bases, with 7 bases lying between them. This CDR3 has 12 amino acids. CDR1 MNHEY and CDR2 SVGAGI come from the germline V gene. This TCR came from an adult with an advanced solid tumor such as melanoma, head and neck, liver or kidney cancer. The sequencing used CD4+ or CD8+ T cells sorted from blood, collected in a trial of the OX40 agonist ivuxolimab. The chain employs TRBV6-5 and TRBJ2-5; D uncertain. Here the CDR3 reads CASRDEQETQYF. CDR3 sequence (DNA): TGTGCCAGCAGGGACGAGCAAGAGACCCAGTACTTC.